This T cell receptor beta chain derives from a study of blood T cell repertoires in COVID-19 (dated by TCRdb to about 2020). Regarding the study in general: Samples from collaborators originated in the United States, Italy and Spain and spanned both the acute and convalescent phases of COVID-19. A de-identified subject ID, COVID-19 status, age in years and sex were almost always included in the sample metadata. Where available, HLA class I and class II types were obtained from metadata supplied by the sample provider rather than from assay-based typing. The prospective study material was composed of cDNA or gDNA derived from T cells, B-cell-depleted T cells, or PBMCs. A freely available public database, intended as a resource for researchers studying the immune response to SARS-CoV-2, is where the repertoires were released. Samples came from the ongoing ImmuneRACE study (first 160 participants) plus 1,254 subjects from 6 global collaborators. Deeply sampled blood TCRbeta repertoires from subjects exposed to, actively infected with, or recovered from COVID-19 were included in the dataset. Study-level results and caveats: Clinical and demographic metadata were provided uncurated, with the amount varying by source and participant.

The immunoSEQ Assay, a bias-controlled multiplex PCR, was used to amplify TCRbeta CDR3 regions from genomic DNA. In the original analysis: Within the assay, amplification of reference gene primers was used to estimate how many nucleated cells each sample contained. Sequence reads were collapsed and filtered to measure the absolute abundance of every unique TCRbeta CDR3 rearrangement. For each sample, productive Simpson clonality was calculated by taking the square root of Simpson's diversity index across productive rearrangements. TCRdb obtained this table from immuneACCESS and retained in-frame rearrangements with V and J assigned. These tables miss some clones; where compared with another copy, unresolved V genes account for less than half of the shortfall, and the remainder is unexplained. V, J and clone size are those of that table, while D and trimming were read from the DNA. This sample has 79,000 or so clones in its table, and 86% of those were observed once. Of the sample, roughly a sixth is held by the ten largest clones.

On this clone: No antigen is known for it. Nothing much larger sits one base from this clone, and base qualities are not available.

Each collaborating institution followed its own protocols to collect whole blood in K2EDTA tubes. For TCRbeta analysis, collaborator samples were shipped as frozen whole blood, as isolated PBMCs, or as DNA extracted from either sample type. V loses 0 bases, J loses 7 bases, and the germline ends lie 12 bases apart. Taken from cysteine to phenylalanine, the CDR3 has 13 residues. The retained sequence is limited to the CDR3, 39 bases, with the frame set at the first base. Sequences SQVTM (CDR1) and ANQGSEA (CDR2) are obtained from the germline V gene. The TCR originated in a human donor in a cohort sampled during active COVID-19. The sequenced sample consisted of peripheral blood. Here the chain combines TRBV29-1 and TRBJ1-1, with TRBD1 perhaps the D gene, on 5 matching bases. The CDR3 loop reads CSVEEGQGLEAFF. The sequenced DNA: TGCAGCGTTGAAGAAGGCCAGGGACTTGAAGCTTTCTTT.